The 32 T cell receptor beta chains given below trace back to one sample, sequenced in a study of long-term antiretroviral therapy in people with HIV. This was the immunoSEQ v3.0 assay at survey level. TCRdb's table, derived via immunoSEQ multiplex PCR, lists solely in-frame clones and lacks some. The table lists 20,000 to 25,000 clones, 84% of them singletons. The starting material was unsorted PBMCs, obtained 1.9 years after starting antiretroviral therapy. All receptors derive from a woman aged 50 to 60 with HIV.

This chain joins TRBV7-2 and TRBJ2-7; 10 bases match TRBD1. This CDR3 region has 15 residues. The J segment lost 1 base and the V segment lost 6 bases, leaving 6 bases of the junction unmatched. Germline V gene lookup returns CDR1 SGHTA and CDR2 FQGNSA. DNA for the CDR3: TGTGCCAGCAGACCTCCGGGACAGGGGTCCTACGAGCAGTACTTC. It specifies CASRPPGQGSYEQYF.

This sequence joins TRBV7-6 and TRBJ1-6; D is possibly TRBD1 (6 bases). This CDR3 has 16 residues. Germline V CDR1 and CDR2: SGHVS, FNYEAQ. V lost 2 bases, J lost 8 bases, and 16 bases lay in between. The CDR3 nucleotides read TGTGCCAGCAGCTTAAGGGGGACCATGTTGGATTCACCCCTCCACTTT. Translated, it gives CASSLRGTMLDSPLHF.

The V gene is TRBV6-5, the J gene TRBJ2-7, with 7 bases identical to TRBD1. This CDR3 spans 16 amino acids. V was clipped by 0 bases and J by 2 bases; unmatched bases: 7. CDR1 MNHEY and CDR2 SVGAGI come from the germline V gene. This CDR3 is CASSYSNRGSTYEQYF. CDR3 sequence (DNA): TGTGCCAGCAGTTACTCGAACAGGGGCTCGACCTACGAGCAGTACTTC.

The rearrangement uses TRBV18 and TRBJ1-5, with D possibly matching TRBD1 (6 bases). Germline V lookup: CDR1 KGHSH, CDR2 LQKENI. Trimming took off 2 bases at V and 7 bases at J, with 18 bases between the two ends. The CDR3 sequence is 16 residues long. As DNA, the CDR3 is TGTGCCAGCTCACCAGTCGACAGGATGGTAGGACAGCCCCAGCATTTT. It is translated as CASSPVDRMVGQPQHF. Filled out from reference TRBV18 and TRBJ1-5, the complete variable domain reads NAGVMQNPRHLVRRRGQEARLRCSPMKGHSHVYWYRQLPEEGLKFMVYLQKENIIDESGMPKERFSAEFPKEGPSILRIQQVVRGDSAAYFCASSPVDRMVGQPQHFGDGTRLSIL.

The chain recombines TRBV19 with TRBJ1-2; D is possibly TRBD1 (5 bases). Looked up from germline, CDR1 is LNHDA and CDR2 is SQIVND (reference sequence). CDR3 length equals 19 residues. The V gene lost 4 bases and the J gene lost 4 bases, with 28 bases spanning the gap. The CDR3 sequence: CASSKPDRMPPPRGYGYTF. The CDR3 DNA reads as TGTGCCAGTAGTAAACCAGACAGAATGCCTCCCCCACGCGGCTATGGCTACACCTTC.

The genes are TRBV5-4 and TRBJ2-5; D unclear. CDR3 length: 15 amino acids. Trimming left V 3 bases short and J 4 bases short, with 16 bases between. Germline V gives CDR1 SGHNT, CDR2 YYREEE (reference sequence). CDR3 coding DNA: TGTGCCAGCAGCTCCTTTGCCGGTGTCGGAGAGACCCAGTACTTC. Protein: CASSSFAGVGETQYF.

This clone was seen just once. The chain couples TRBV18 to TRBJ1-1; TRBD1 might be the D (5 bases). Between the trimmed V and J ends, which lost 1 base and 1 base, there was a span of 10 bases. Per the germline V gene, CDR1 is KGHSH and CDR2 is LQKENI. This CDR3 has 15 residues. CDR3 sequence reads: CASSPQRGENTEAFF. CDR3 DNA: TGTGCCAGCTCACCACAGCGGGGGGAGAACACTGAAGCTTTCTTT.

The CDR3 loop is CASSGRVRGEAFF. In DNA form, the CDR3 reads TGTGCCAGCAGCGGAAGGGTTCGGGGGGAAGCTTTCTTT. The chain uses TRBV9 and TRBJ1-1; tentatively, D is TRBD1 (5 bases). The germline V gene encodes CDR1 SGDLS and CDR2 YYNGEE. V was cut by 3 bases and J by 8 bases, with 14 bases left in between. This CDR3 has 13 amino acids.

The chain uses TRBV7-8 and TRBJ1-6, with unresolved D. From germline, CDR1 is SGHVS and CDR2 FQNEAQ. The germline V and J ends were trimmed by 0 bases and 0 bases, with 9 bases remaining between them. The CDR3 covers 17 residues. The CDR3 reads CASSLAWRSSYNSPLHF. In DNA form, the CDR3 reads TGTGCCAGCAGCTTAGCTTGGCGTAGCTCCTATAATTCACCCCTCCACTTT.

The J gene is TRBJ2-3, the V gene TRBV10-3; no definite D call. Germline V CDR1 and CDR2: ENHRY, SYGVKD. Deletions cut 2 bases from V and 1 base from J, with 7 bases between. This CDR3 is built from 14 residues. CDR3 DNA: TGTGCCATCAGTGAGCAGGAAGGCACAGATACGCAGTATTTT. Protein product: CAISEQEGTDTQYF.

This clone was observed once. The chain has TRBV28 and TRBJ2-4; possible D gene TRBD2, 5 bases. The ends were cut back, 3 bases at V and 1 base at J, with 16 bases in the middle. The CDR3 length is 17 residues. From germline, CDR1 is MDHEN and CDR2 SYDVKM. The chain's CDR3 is CASSFGTLKRAKNIQYF. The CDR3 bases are TGTGCCAGCAGTTTCGGCACCCTCAAGCGGGCCAAAAACATTCAGTACTTC.

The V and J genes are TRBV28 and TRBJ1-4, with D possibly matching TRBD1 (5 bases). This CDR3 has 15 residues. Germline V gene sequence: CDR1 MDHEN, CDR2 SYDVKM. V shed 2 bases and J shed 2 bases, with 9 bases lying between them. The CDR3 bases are TGTGCCAGCAGTTTAGGGGGGACCACTAATGAAAAACTGTTTTTT. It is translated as CASSLGGTTNEKLFF.

The CDR3 reads CASIARWGGNYGYTF. The CDR3 DNA reads TGTGCCAGCATCGCCCGTTGGGGTGGGAACTATGGCTACACCTTC. The chain carries TRBV6-5 and TRBJ1-2, with D uncertain. V lost 7 bases to trimming and J lost 2 bases, with 17 bases between them. Germline CDR1 and CDR2: MNHEY and SVGAGI. The CDR3 is 15 residues long.

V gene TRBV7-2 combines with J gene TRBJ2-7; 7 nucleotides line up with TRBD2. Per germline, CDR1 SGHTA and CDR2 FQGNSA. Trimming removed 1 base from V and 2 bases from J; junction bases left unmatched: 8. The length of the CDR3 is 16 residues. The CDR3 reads CASSLELRGGAYEQYF. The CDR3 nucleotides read TGTGCCAGCAGCTTAGAGCTGAGGGGAGGGGCCTACGAGCAGTACTTC.

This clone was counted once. The CDR3 nucleotides read TGCAGCGTTCGGGGTCTTGCCCGAGAGACCCAGTACTTC. It codes for CSVRGLARETQYF. The chain carries TRBV29-1 and TRBJ2-5, with D possibly TRBD2 on 5 matching bases. The V end lost 5 bases, the J end lost 4 bases, and 14 bases lay between the germline ends. The CDR3 is made up of 13 amino acids. Germline V gives CDR1 SQVTM, CDR2 ANQGSEA.

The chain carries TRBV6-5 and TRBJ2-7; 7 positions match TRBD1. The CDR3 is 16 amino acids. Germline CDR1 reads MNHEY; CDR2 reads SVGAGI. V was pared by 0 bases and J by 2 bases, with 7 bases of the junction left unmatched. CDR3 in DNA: TGTGCCAGCAGTTACTCGAGACAGGGCCTCCCCTACGAGCAGTACTTC. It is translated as CASSYSRQGLPYEQYF.

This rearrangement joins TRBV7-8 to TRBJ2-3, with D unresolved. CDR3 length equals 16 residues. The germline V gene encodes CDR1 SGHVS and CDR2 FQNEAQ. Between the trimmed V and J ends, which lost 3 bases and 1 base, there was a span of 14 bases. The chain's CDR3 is CASSFGTSWGTDTQYF. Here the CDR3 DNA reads TGTGCCAGCAGCTTCGGTACATCATGGGGCACAGATACGCAGTATTTT.

The chain's CDR3 is CASSPTQTGGRTEAFF. The CDR3 DNA follows: TGTGCCAGCAGTCCCACCCAGACAGGGGGGCGGACTGAAGCTTTCTTT. The rearrangement joins TRBV28 to TRBJ1-1, with 9 bases matching TRBD1. Germline V CDR1 and CDR2: MDHEN, SYDVKM. Trimming took 5 bases from V and 5 from J; bases not matched to a gene: 12. There are 16 residues in the CDR3.

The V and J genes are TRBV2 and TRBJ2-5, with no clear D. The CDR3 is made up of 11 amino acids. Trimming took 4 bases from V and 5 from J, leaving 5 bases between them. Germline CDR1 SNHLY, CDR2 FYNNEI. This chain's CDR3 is CASSAAETQYF. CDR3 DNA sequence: TGTGCCAGCAGTGCTGCCGAGACCCAGTACTTC.

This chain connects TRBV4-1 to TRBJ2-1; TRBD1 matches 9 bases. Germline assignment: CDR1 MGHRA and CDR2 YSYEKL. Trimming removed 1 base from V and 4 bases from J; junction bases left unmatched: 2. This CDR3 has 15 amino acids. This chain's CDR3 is CASSQVGTGYNEQFF. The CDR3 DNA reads TGCGCCAGCAGCCAAGTCGGGACAGGGTACAATGAGCAGTTCTTC.

The CDR3 DNA reads as TGTGCCAGCAGCTATGAGGTACCGGGGGCTTGGAACGAGCAGTACTTC. Translating gives CASSYEVPGAWNEQYF. The chain uses TRBV5-5 and TRBJ2-7; D may correspond to TRBD1 or TRBD2 (6 bases each). CDR1 and CDR2 (germline): SGHKS, YYEKEE (reference sequence). This CDR3 contains 16 residues. Trimming pared 3 bases from V and 5 bases from J, leaving 21 bases between.

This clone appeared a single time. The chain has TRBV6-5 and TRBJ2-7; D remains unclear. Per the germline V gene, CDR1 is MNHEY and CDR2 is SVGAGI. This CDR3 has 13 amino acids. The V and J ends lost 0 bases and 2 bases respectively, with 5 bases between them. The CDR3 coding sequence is TGTGCCAGCAGTTACTCTGGAACCTACGAGCAGTACTTC. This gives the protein CASSYSGTYEQYF.

The CDR3 loop reads CSVDLSTDTQYF. The CDR3 nucleotides read TGCAGCGTTGACCTCAGCACAGATACGCAGTATTTT. This chain connects TRBV29-1 to TRBJ2-3, with D unclear. Trimming took off 3 bases at V and 0 bases at J, with 4 bases between the two ends. The CDR3 runs to 12 residues. CDR1 is SQVTM, CDR2 ANQGSEA, per germline.

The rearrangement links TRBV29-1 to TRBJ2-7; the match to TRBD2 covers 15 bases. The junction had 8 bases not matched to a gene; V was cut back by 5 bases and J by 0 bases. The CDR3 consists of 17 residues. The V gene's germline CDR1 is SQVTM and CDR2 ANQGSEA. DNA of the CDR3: TGCAGCGTTACGGGACTAGCGGGGGGTCCCAGCTCCTACGAGCAGTACTTC. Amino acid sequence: CSVTGLAGGPSSYEQYF.

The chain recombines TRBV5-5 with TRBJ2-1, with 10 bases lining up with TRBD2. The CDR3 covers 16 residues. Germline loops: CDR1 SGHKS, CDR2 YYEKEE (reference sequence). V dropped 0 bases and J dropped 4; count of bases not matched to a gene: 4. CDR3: CASSLGLAGDYNEQFF. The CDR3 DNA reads TGTGCCAGCAGCTTGGGACTAGCGGGCGATTACAATGAGCAGTTCTTC.

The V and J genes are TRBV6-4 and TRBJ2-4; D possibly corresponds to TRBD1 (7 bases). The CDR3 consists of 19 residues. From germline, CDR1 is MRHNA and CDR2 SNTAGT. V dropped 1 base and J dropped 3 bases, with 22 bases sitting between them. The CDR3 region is CASSDLARGVRGDKNIQYF. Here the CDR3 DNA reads TGTGCCAGCAGTGACTTGGCCAGGGGGGTAAGGGGGGACAAAAACATTCAGTACTTC.

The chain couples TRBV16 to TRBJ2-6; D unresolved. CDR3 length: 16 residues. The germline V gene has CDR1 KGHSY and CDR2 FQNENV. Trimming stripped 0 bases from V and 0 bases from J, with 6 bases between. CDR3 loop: CASSQSLASGANVLTF. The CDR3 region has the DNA TGTGCCAGCAGCCAATCGCTGGCCTCTGGGGCCAACGTCCTGACTTTC. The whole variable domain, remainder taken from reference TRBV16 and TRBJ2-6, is GEEVAQTPKHLVRGEGQKAKLYCAPIKGHSYVFWYQQVLKNEFKFLISFQNENVFDETGMPKERFSAKCLPNSPCSLEIQATKLEDSAVYFCASSQSLASGANVLTFGAGSRLTVL.

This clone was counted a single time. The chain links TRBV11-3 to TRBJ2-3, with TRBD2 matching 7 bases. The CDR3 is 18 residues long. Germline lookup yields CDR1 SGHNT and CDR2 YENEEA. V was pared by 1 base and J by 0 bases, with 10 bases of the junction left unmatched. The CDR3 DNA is TGTGCCAGCAGCTTAGTGGATCGGGCGGGGGTGAGCACAGATACGCAGTATTTT. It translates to CASSLVDRAGVSTDTQYF.

As DNA, the CDR3 is TGTGCCAGCAGCGTAGAATTACCCAGCGGGGCCTCTAATGAGCAGTTCTTC. Encoded protein: CASSVELPSGASNEQFF. The V and J genes are TRBV9 and TRBJ2-1; 7 bases align to TRBD2. V was pared by 0 bases and J by 7 bases, with 13 bases of the junction left unmatched. From germline, CDR1 is SGDLS and CDR2 YYNGEE. CDR3 length equals 17 residues.

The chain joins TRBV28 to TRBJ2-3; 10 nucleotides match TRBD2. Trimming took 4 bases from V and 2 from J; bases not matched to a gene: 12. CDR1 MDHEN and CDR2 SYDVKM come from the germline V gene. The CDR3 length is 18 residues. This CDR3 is CASSSPFTSGAITDTQYF. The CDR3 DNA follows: TGTGCCAGCAGTTCTCCCTTCACTAGCGGGGCGATCACAGATACGCAGTATTTT.

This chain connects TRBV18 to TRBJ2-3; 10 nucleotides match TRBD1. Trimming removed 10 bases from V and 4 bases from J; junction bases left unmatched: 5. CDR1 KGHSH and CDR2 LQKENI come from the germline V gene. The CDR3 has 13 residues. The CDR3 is CATRTGGSDTQYF. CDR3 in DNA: TGTGCCACCAGGACAGGGGGGTCAGATACGCAGTATTTT.

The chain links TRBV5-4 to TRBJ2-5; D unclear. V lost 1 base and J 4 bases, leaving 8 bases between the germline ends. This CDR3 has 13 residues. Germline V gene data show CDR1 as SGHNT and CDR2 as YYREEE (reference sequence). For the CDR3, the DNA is TGTGCCAGCAGCTTGCCCCTAGGAGAGACCCAGTACTTC. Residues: CASSLPLGETQYF.